These 31 T cell receptor beta chains were sequenced from one sample in a study of regulatory T cells in long-lasting Graves disease. Building the TCR beta libraries relied on iRepertoire HTBI primers, and CDR3 regions underwent Arm-PCR. Each CDR3 protein is one row after TCRdb ran MiXCR on the multiplex PCR reads. The top ten clones hold approximately 30% of a sample with approximately 400,000 distinct CDR3 sequences, roughly 23% of them seen once. As for time point: persistent/refractory GD, antithyroid drugs over 5 years with positive TRAb. Extracted PBMC RNA gave rise to the TCR library. This specimen was peripheral blood mononuclear cells (PBMCs), taken when the disease was refractory, from a patient treated with antithyroid drugs. These receptors were collected from a woman aged 40 to 49 with Graves disease.

This clonotype was counted many times. This rearrangement joins TRBV6-1 to TRBJ1-6; possibly TRBD1 for D (5 bases). Germline-derived CDR1 and CDR2 are MNHNS and SASEGT. This CDR3 contains 16 residues. The germline V and J ends were trimmed by 5 bases and 5 bases, with 16 bases remaining between them. The CDR3 loop is CASSPTWGGDNSPLHF. The CDR3 nucleotides read TGTGCCAGCAGTCCCACGTGGGGCGGGGATAATTCACCCCTCCACTTT.

The table lists this clonotype with many counts. The CDR3 DNA sequence: TGTGCCAGCAGTGAAATTGTTTTAGGGGGGAACACTGAAGCTTTCTTT. Encoded protein: CASSEIVLGGNTEAFF. The rearrangement joins TRBV6-1 to TRBJ1-1; tentatively, D is TRBD1 (6 bases). CDR3 length equals 16 residues. CDR1 and CDR2 (germline): MNHNS, SASEGT. The V gene lost 2 bases and the J gene lost 1 base, with 14 bases spanning the gap.

This clonotype was seen a single time. The chain couples TRBV7-9 to TRBJ2-7; no clear D. This CDR3 region has 14 residues. The germline CDR1 and CDR2 sequences are SEHNR and FQNEAQ (reference sequence). V was trimmed by 3 bases and J by 6 bases, leaving 15 bases between them. CDR3 nucleotides: TGTGCCAGCAGCTTGGAGCCTCTGGCCCGCGAGCAGTACTTC. Translated: CASSLEPLAREQYF.

The table lists this clonotype with a few counts. The rearrangement links TRBV7-9 to TRBJ2-5; D ambiguous. The CDR3 has 15 residues. With 5 bases removed from V and 4 bases from J, the gap between germline ends came to 17 bases. Germline V lookup: CDR1 SEHNR, CDR2 FQNEAQ (reference sequence). The CDR3 DNA reads as TGTGCCAGCAGCCTTACTGGGGATAGATCAGAGACCCAGTACTTC. This gives the protein CASSLTGDRSETQYF.

This clonotype was found many times. One end of the junction varies from germline; a read error may be responsible. The chain employs TRBV29-1 and TRBJ2-5, with a tentative D call TRBD1 (5 bases). This CDR3 comprises 12 residues. The germline gives CDR1 SQVTM, CDR2 ANQGSEA. The CDR3, as DNA: TGCAGCGCTGAAAGGGGATGGGAGACCCAGTACTTC. It yields the protein CSAERGWETQYF.

The chain is built from TRBV5-1 and TRBJ1-1; D might be TRBD1 (5 bases). V was clipped by 0 bases and J by 1 base, with 16 bases between them. Germline V CDR1 and CDR2: SGHRS, YFSETQ. This CDR3 comprises 17 residues. CDR3 region: CASSLEWRGLENTEAFF. Here the CDR3 DNA reads TGCGCCAGCAGCTTGGAGTGGAGGGGACTAGAGAACACTGAAGCTTTCTTT.

This clonotype has ten or more counts. The rearrangement joins TRBV7-6 to TRBJ2-7, with TRBD2 as a possible D gene (5 bases). V lost 4 bases, J lost 3 bases, and 13 bases lay in between. This CDR3 has 14 amino acids. CDR1 and CDR2 (germline): SGHVS, FNYEAQ. The CDR3 DNA is TGTGCCAGCAGCTCAGGACTCGGGAACTACGAGCAGTACTTC. It specifies CASSSGLGNYEQYF.

The sample holds many counts of this clonotype. The chain recombines TRBV6-1 with TRBJ2-5, with D unresolved. The CDR3 has 13 amino acids. V gave up 5 bases and J gave up 1 base, with 8 bases separating them. Germline V gives CDR1 MNHNS, CDR2 SASEGT. CDR3 in amino acids: CASSPFTQETQYF. For the CDR3, the DNA is TGTGCCAGCAGTCCCTTTACCCAAGAGACCCAGTACTTC.

This clonotype was recorded at least ten times. CDR3 loop: CASSSSRHLNQPQHF. CDR3 nucleotides: TGTGCCAGCAGTTCCTCGCGGCACCTTAATCAGCCCCAGCATTTT. This chain links TRBV12-3 or TRBV12-4 with TRBJ1-5, with D hard to call. The CDR3 totals 15 residues. Trimming stripped 4 bases from V and 4 bases from J, with 14 bases between.

This clonotype occurred many times. This chain uses TRBV2 with TRBJ1-6; perhaps TRBD1 as D (6 bases). Germline-derived CDR1 and CDR2 are SNHLY and FYNNEI. Trimming stripped 2 bases from V and 6 bases from J, with 14 bases between. This CDR3 contains 16 residues. CDR3 nucleotides: TGTGCCAGCAGTGAAATGGACAGTCTGTTTAATTCACCCCTCCACTTT. This encodes CASSEMDSLFNSPLHF. Complete variable domain (other parts from reference TRBV2 and TRBJ1-6): EPEVTQTPSHQVTQMGQEVILRCVPISNHLYFYWYRQILGQKVEFLVSFYNNEISEKSEIFDDQFSVERPDGSNFTLKIRSTKLEDSAMYFCASSEMDSLFNSPLHFGNGTRLTVT.

This sequence joins TRBV6-2 or TRBV6-3 and TRBJ2-7, with TRBD2 as a possible D gene (5 bases). The CDR3 sequence is 15 residues long. V lost 6 bases and J 3 bases, leaving 18 bases between the germline ends. The germline V gene encodes CDR1 MNHEY and CDR2 SVGEGT. The CDR3 reads CASSRGGGYFYEQYF. The CDR3 DNA sequence: TGTGCCAGCAGCCGGGGTGGCGGCTACTTCTACGAGCAGTACTTC.

The genes are TRBV11-3 and TRBJ2-2; 9 nucleotides line up with TRBD2. Looked up from germline, CDR1 is SGHNT and CDR2 is YENEEA. The CDR3 totals 16 residues. V shed 0 bases and J 6 bases; nucleotides not matched to a gene: 5. This chain's CDR3 is CASSLEGGRASGELFF. CDR3 sequence (DNA): TGTGCCAGCAGCTTAGAAGGCGGGAGGGCCTCCGGGGAGCTGTTTTTT.

This clonotype was seen repeatedly, ten times or more. This chain joins TRBV28 and TRBJ1-1; weak D call: TRBD1 (5 bases). The V and J ends lost 0 bases and 4 bases respectively, with 12 bases between them. CDR1 MDHEN and CDR2 SYDVKM come from the germline V gene. The CDR3 is made up of 15 amino acids. The CDR3 sequence is CASSLWMWGSTEAFF. The DNA for the CDR3 is TGTGCCAGCAGTTTATGGATGTGGGGGAGCACTGAAGCTTTCTTT.

The chain joins TRBV14 to TRBJ2-4, with D perhaps matching TRBD1 (6 bases). Germline V CDR1 and CDR2: SGHDN, FVKESK. The CDR3 length is 18 residues. V dropped 0 bases and J dropped 0 bases, with 15 bases sitting between them. CDR3 amino acids: CASSQEAYRDLAKNIQYF. The DNA for the CDR3 is TGTGCCAGCAGCCAAGAAGCTTACAGGGATTTAGCCAAAAACATTCAGTACTTC.

Comments on this clonotype: A much bigger clone sits one base away, suggesting this may be a read error. The chain recombines TRBV6-2 or TRBV6-3 with TRBJ1-4; no reliable D call. The CDR3 runs 14 residues. CDR1 and CDR2 from the germline V gene are MNHEY and SVGEGT. This chain's CDR3 is CASSQVFSNEKLLF. The DNA for the CDR3 is TGTGCCAGCAGCCAAGTTTTTTCTAATGAAAAACTGCTTTTT.

The chain uses TRBV4-2 and TRBJ2-5, with D possibly matching TRBD2 (6 bases). The CDR3 loop spans 16 amino acids. V was shortened by 0 bases and J by 2 bases, with 13 bases between the two germline ends. CDR1 is LGHNA and CDR2 is YNFKEQ in the germline V gene. CDR3 loop: CASSQDMAGLQETQYF. CDR3 DNA sequence: TGTGCCAGCAGCCAAGATATGGCGGGATTACAAGAGACCCAGTACTTC.

The chain recombines TRBV6-1 with TRBJ2-7; D is unclear. This CDR3 region has 15 residues. CDR1 is MNHNS and CDR2 is SASEGT in the germline V gene. The V and J ends lost 5 bases and 4 bases respectively, with 18 bases between them. In DNA form, the CDR3 reads TGTGCCAGCAGTACCGACCTCACCGGGCTTTACGAGCAGTACTTC. Encoded protein: CASSTDLTGLYEQYF.

As concerns this clonotype: Relative to the germline gene, one junction end is altered; a read error may explain this. The rearrangement joins TRBV25-1 to TRBJ1-1; 10 bases line up with TRBD1. CDR3 length: 16 residues. Germline values: CDR1 MGHDK, CDR2 SYGVNS. DNA of the CDR3: TGTGCCAGAAGTGGGGGAAGGACAGGGGGATGGACTGAAGCTTTCTTT. Translating gives CARSGGRTGGWTEAFF.

The rearrangement uses TRBV20-1 and TRBJ2-1; TRBD2 matches 10 bases. This CDR3 has 16 amino acids. Germline V gives CDR1 DFQATT, CDR2 SNEGSKA (reference sequence). The ends lost 0 bases at V and 4 bases at J; junction bases unmatched: 6. The CDR3 protein is CSARDGALAGYNEQFF. The CDR3 DNA follows: TGCAGTGCTAGAGATGGGGCACTAGCGGGGTACAATGAGCAGTTCTTC.

This clonotype was detected only a few times. This CDR3 reads CASSNAGLSYEQYF. The CDR3 nucleotides are TGTGCCAGCAGCAACGCGGGGTTATCCTACGAGCAGTACTTC. The genes are TRBV7-9 and TRBJ2-7; weak D call: TRBD2 (6 bases). V dropped 5 bases and J dropped 1 base, with 12 bases sitting between them. The V gene's germline CDR1 is SEHNR and CDR2 FQNEAQ (reference sequence). CDR3 length: 14 amino acids.

This clonotype has just a few counts. This sequence joins TRBV5-1 and TRBJ2-2; TRBD1 matches at 8 bases. There are 13 residues in the CDR3. With V trimmed by 4 bases and J by 9 bases, 5 bases remained unmatched. Germline CDR1 SGHRS, CDR2 YFSETQ. Here the CDR3 DNA reads TGCGCCAGCAGCGGAGGACAGGGTAGGGAGCTGTTTTTT. This gives the protein CASSGGQGRELFF.

This clonotype was picked up many times. The chain is built from TRBV27 and TRBJ1-5; possible D gene TRBD1, 5 bases. In germline, CDR1 is MNHEY, CDR2 SMNVEV (reference sequence). Deletions cut 5 bases from V and 4 bases from J, with 12 bases between. The length of the CDR3 is 14 residues. CDR3 in amino acids: CASSRMEGNQPQHF. The CDR3 DNA sequence: TGTGCCAGCAGTCGAATGGAGGGGAATCAGCCCCAGCATTTT.

This chain joins TRBV30 and TRBJ2-7; D gene uncertain. The CDR3 contains 14 residues. Trimming cost V 1 base and J 0 bases, with 10 bases left between them. In germline, CDR1 is GTSNPN, CDR2 SVGIG (reference sequence). CDR3 residues: CAWSELGSSYEQYF. CDR3 sequence (DNA): TGTGCCTGGAGTGAGCTGGGAAGCTCCTACGAGCAGTACTTC.

The chain uses TRBV29-1 and TRBJ1-1; D gene uncertain. This CDR3 has 12 amino acids. V was clipped by 8 bases and J by 0 bases, with 10 bases between them. Germline lookup yields CDR1 SQVTM and CDR2 ANQGSEA. CDR3 amino acids: CSWTHMNTEAFF. As DNA, the CDR3 is TGCAGCTGGACTCATATGAACACTGAAGCTTTCTTT.

The genes are TRBV24-1 and TRBJ2-1, with 16 bases identical to TRBD2. This CDR3 has 16 amino acids. Germline CDR1 reads KGHDR; CDR2 reads SFDVKD. V lost 4 bases, J lost 7 bases, and 3 bases stayed unmatched. Here the CDR3 DNA reads TGTGCCACCAGTGACCCGGGACTAGCGGGAGGGAATGAGCAGTTCTTC. This sequence encodes CATSDPGLAGGNEQFF.

This clonotype was found many times. V usage is TRBV28 and J usage is TRBJ2-7, with D possibly being TRBD2 (6 bases). Germline assignment: CDR1 MDHEN and CDR2 SYDVKM. The CDR3 runs to 15 residues. V gave up 7 bases and J gave up 9 bases, with 25 bases separating them. CDR3 nucleotide sequence: TGTGCCAGCACCCCTTCGGGGGACTTACCGTCCGGGCAGTACTTC. Translation gives CASTPSGDLPSGQYF. Drawing the rest from reference TRBV28 and TRBJ2-7, the complete variable domain is DVKVTQSSRYLVKRTGEKVFLECVQDMDHENMFWYRQDPGLGLRLIYFSYDVKMKEKGDIPEGYSVSREKKERFSLILESASTNQTSMYLCASTPSGDLPSGQYFGPGTRLTVT.

V is TRBV5-1 and J is TRBJ2-7; 7 bases are a match to TRBD2. Germline values: CDR1 SGHRS, CDR2 YFSETQ. The CDR3 runs to 16 residues. The J segment lost 3 bases and the V segment lost 6 bases, leaving 15 bases of the junction unmatched. CDR3 amino acids: CASKYGRTGGDYEQYF. Written as DNA, the CDR3 is TGCGCCAGCAAGTACGGGAGGACCGGCGGAGACTACGAGCAGTACTTC. The complete variable domain, with remaining parts taken from reference TRBV5-1 and TRBJ2-7, reads KAGVTQTPRYLIKTRGQQVTLSCSPISGHRSVSWYQQTPGQGLQFLFEYFSETQRNKGNFPGRFSGRQFSNSRSEMNVSTLELGDSALYLCASKYGRTGGDYEQYFGPGTRLTVT.

This clonotype was seen ten or more times. This chain uses TRBV7-9 with TRBJ2-2; no clear D gene. V lost 7 bases and J lost 6, with 0 bases in between. This CDR3 is built from 9 residues. Germline CDR1 and CDR2: SEHNR and FQNEAQ (reference sequence). CDR3 sequence: CASTGELFF. Written as DNA, the CDR3 is TGTGCCAGCACCGGGGAGCTGTTTTTT.

The gene calls are TRBV5-5 and TRBJ2-7; D gene uncertain. The ends were cut back, 0 bases at V and 2 bases at J, with 9 bases in the middle. The CDR3 totals 14 residues. Germline V gene lookup returns CDR1 SGHKS and CDR2 YYEKEE (reference sequence). Here the CDR3 reads CASSLAFGTYEQYF. The CDR3 DNA is TGTGCCAGCAGCTTGGCATTCGGAACCTACGAGCAGTACTTC.

The sample holds many counts of this clonotype. The chain couples TRBV12-3 or TRBV12-4 to TRBJ2-7, with 8 bases fitting TRBD1. The CDR3 is made up of 16 amino acids. The V gene end was trimmed by 5 bases and the J gene end by 4 bases; junction bases not matched to a gene: 13. The CDR3 region is CASSPGDRRGSYEQYF. The CDR3 DNA follows: TGTGCCAGCAGTCCCGGGGACAGGAGGGGATCGTACGAGCAGTACTTC.

Ten or more counts support this clonotype. The CDR3 spells CSAIPWDRTEAFF. CDR3 DNA sequence: TGCAGCGCTATACCGTGGGACCGCACTGAAGCTTTCTTT. The chain is built from TRBV29-1 and TRBJ1-1; possibly TRBD1 for D (5 bases). The CDR3 is 13 amino acids. The V end was cut by 7 bases, the J end by 4 bases, with 16 bases between. The germline CDR1 and CDR2 sequences are SQVTM and ANQGSEA.